These T cell receptor beta chains were read from a single sample in a study of T cells after yellow fever vaccination. Each CDR3 protein is one row after TCRdb ran MiXCR on the 5' RACE reads. Counted here are about 73,000 distinct CDR3 sequences, around 7.7% occurring once; the ten biggest clones make up 41%. The starting material was CD8+ T cells sorted from PBMCs, obtained on the day of the yellow fever booster vaccination. The origin of the receptors is a man between 25 and 39 years old who received the YFV17D yellow fever vaccine. Each CDR3 is given with its conserved first and last residue. D genes are given only for firm matches. Expanded clones are given a class, and other clones once, few, many or no size at all.

abundance: few
d_gene: .
v_gene: TRBV6-5
j_gene: TRBJ2-6
CDR3nt: TGTGCCAGCAGCCCCGAGATCAACTCTGGGGCCAACGTCCTGACTTTC
CDR3aa: CASSPEINSGANVLTF

abundance: few
d_gene: .
v_gene: TRBV11-2
j_gene: TRBJ2-2
CDR3nt: TGTGCCAGCAGCCTTACCTTTGACCGAGCGGGCAACACCGGGGAGCTGTTTTTT
CDR3aa: CASSLTFDRAGNTGELFF

abundance: .
d_gene: .
v_gene: TRBV5-1
j_gene: TRBJ2-6
CDR3nt: TGCGCCAGCAGCTTGGACTGGGCAGGACCCGGGGCCAACGTCCTGACTTTC
CDR3aa: CASSLDWAGPGANVLTF

abundance: few
d_gene: .
v_gene: TRBV6-5
j_gene: TRBJ2-3
CDR3nt: TGTGCCAGCAGTTACTCGAGTAGCGGCTCAGATACGCAGTATTTT
CDR3aa: CASSYSSSGSDTQYF

abundance: few
d_gene: .
v_gene: TRBV5-1
j_gene: TRBJ2-5
CDR3nt: TGCGCCAGCAGCCCCGGGACATTGGGGGAAGAGACCCAGTACTTC
CDR3aa: CASSPGTLGEETQYF

abundance: .
d_gene: TRBD1
v_gene: TRBV4-3
j_gene: TRBJ2-1
CDR3nt: TGCGCCAGCAGCCAAGAAAGGCTGGGACAGGCCGGGCCCTGGCAGTTCTTC
CDR3aa: CASSQERLGQAGPWQFF

abundance: many
d_gene: TRBD2
v_gene: TRBV7-3
j_gene: TRBJ2-1
CDR3nt: TGTGCCAGCAGCTTAAAACCAAATAGCGGGAGGGCCCGTAATGAGCAGTTCTTC
CDR3aa: CASSLKPNSGRARNEQFF

abundance: many
d_gene: .
v_gene: TRBV10-2
j_gene: TRBJ2-2
CDR3nt: TGCGCCAGCAGTGGAGCCCTTGGGGAGCTGTTTTTT
CDR3aa: CASSGALGELFF

abundance: many
d_gene: TRBD2
v_gene: TRBV7-6
j_gene: TRBJ2-2
CDR3nt: TGTGCCAGCAGCTTTAGCCCGCGGACTAGCCGCGACACCGGGGAGCTGTTTTTT
CDR3aa: CASSFSPRTSRDTGELFF

abundance: many
d_gene: .
v_gene: TRBV27
j_gene: TRBJ1-5
CDR3nt: TGTGCCAGCAGTTTGTTCGTCAATCAGCCCCAGCATTTT
CDR3aa: CASSLFVNQPQHF

abundance: many
d_gene: TRBD2
v_gene: TRBV24-1
j_gene: TRBJ2-3
CDR3nt: TGTGCCACCAGTGATTTTGGGACTAGCGCGGATACGCAGTATTTT
CDR3aa: CATSDFGTSADTQYF

abundance: .
d_gene: TRBD2
v_gene: TRBV5-1
j_gene: TRBJ2-7
CDR3nt: TGCGCCAGCAGCTTGGCCAGCGGGAGTTTGCGAGAGCAGTACTTC
CDR3aa: CASSLASGSLREQYF

abundance: .
d_gene: .
v_gene: TRBV27
j_gene: TRBJ2-7
CDR3nt: TGTGCCAGCAGCCAAAGGGCGCCTACCTACGAGCAGTACTTC
CDR3aa: CASSQRAPTYEQYF

abundance: few
d_gene: .
v_gene: TRBV5-1
j_gene: TRBJ2-7
CDR3nt: TGCGCCAGCAGGGATAGTGTTTACGAGCAGTACTTC
CDR3aa: CASRDSVYEQYF

abundance: .
d_gene: .
v_gene: TRBV12-3/TRBV12-4
j_gene: TRBJ2-3
CDR3nt: TGTGCCAGCTGCATGGGGTCAGATACGCAGTATTTT
CDR3aa: CASCMGSDTQYF

abundance: few
d_gene: .
v_gene: TRBV18
j_gene: TRBJ1-1
CDR3nt: TGTGCCAGCTCACCAGACAGCTACATGAACACTGAAGCTTTCTTT
CDR3aa: CASSPDSYMNTEAFF

abundance: few
d_gene: .
v_gene: TRBV11-3
j_gene: TRBJ2-1
CDR3nt: TGTGCCAGCAGCTTAGAGGTCTACAATGAGCAGTTCTTC
CDR3aa: CASSLEVYNEQFF

abundance: few
d_gene: .
v_gene: TRBV6-5
j_gene: TRBJ2-1
CDR3nt: TGTGCCAGCAGTTACGGGTTGGATGAGCAGTTCTTC
CDR3aa: CASSYGLDEQFF

abundance: few
d_gene: .
v_gene: TRBV20-1
j_gene: TRBJ2-7
CDR3nt: TGCAGTGCTAGAGCCGGGGTCCACGAGCAGTACTTC
CDR3aa: CSARAGVHEQYF

abundance: .
d_gene: .
v_gene: TRBV10-1
j_gene: TRBJ2-7
CDR3nt: TGCGCCCCGGACGAGGGACCTGTGTACTTC
CDR3aa: CAPDEGPVYF

abundance: .
d_gene: .
v_gene: TRBV6-1
j_gene: TRBJ1-1
CDR3nt: TGTGCCAGCCGCCTGGGTGCCTGGAACACTGAAGCTTTCTTT
CDR3aa: CASRLGAWNTEAFF

abundance: .
d_gene: .
v_gene: TRBV6-5
j_gene: TRBJ2-3
CDR3nt: TGTGCCAGCAGTTACCCGTCCGTAACGGATAGCACAGATACGCAGTATTTT
CDR3aa: CASSYPSVTDSTDTQYF

abundance: few
d_gene: .
v_gene: TRBV6-1
j_gene: TRBJ1-1
CDR3nt: TGTGCCAGCAGGATGGGGGTAACGACTGAAGCTTTCTTT
CDR3aa: CASRMGVTTEAFF